The present TCR beta chain was sequenced within a study of T cell responses to AZD1222 COVID-19 vaccine. Points from the study as a whole: Donors, mostly white British, included more females; clonal diversity was possibly underestimated.

Concerning this clone itself: Its antigen remains unknown.

Repertoires were generated with immunoSEQ multiplex PCR, while TCRdb's copy carries only in-frame clones and drops some. Here the sample spans 140,000 to 150,000 clones, approximately 90% being singletons. V lost 3 bases, J lost 5 bases, and 4 bases stayed unmatched. This CDR3 spans 14 amino acids. Germline-derived CDR1 and CDR2 are MNHNS and SASEGT. This chain links TRBV6-1 with TRBJ2-5, with 9 bases matching TRBD2. The sequence was collected from an adult in good health. Material: peripheral blood, obtained on day 0 of AZD1222 vaccination. In DNA form, the CDR3 reads TGTGCCAGCAGTGAGACTAGCGGTAGGGAGACCCAGTACTTC. Residues: CASSETSGRETQYF.